These 32 T cell receptor beta chains originate from one sample sequenced in a study of T cells after yellow fever vaccination. Each CDR3 protein gets one entry after TCRdb re-called the 5' RACE reads with MiXCR. Of about 47,000 distinct CDR3 sequences listed, roughly 7.3% are singletons. Source: CD8+ T cells sorted from PBMCs, taken around 16 days after the first yellow fever vaccination. Receptor source: a man aged 18-30 years who received the YFV17D yellow fever vaccine.

This clonotype has just a few counts. The chain has TRBV4-2 and TRBJ1-5; TRBD1 is a possible D gene (6 bases). The CDR3 covers 16 residues. The ends were cut back, 1 base at V and 1 base at J, with 11 bases in the middle. Germline CDR1 reads LGHNA; CDR2 reads YNFKEQ. The CDR3 reads CASSQAGVLSNQPQHF. The CDR3 nucleotides read TGTGCCAGCAGCCAAGCAGGGGTATTAAGCAATCAGCCCCAGCATTTT.

At least ten counts were recorded for this clonotype. The chain uses TRBV7-3 and TRBJ2-2; TRBD2 matches 15 bases. Germline-derived CDR1 and CDR2 are SGHTA and FQGTGA. The CDR3 totals 17 residues. Trimming cost V 5 bases and J 6 bases; bases outside gene matches: 7. The CDR3 protein is CASSPGTSGGFAGELFF. The CDR3 DNA sequence: TGTGCCAGCAGCCCCGGGACTAGCGGGGGGTTCGCCGGGGAGCTGTTTTTT.

This clonotype came up many times. The chain has TRBV29-1 and TRBJ2-5; D is possibly TRBD1 (5 bases). V shed 7 bases and J shed 1 base, with 13 bases lying between them. The germline gives CDR1 SQVTM, CDR2 ANQGSEA. This CDR3 is 13 amino acids long. The CDR3 sequence: CSARQPIQETQYF. CDR3 sequence (DNA): TGCAGCGCCAGACAGCCTATCCAAGAGACCCAGTACTTC.

Ten or more counts support this clonotype. This chain joins TRBV6-1 and TRBJ2-7; TRBD2 might be the D (6 bases). The CDR3 extends over 13 amino acids. The germline V gene encodes CDR1 MNHNS and CDR2 SASEGT. V lost 1 base and J 2 bases, leaving 6 bases between the germline ends. The CDR3 DNA sequence: TGTGCCAGCAGTGAAGGGGGGGCCTACGAGCAGTACTTC. Residues: CASSEGGAYEQYF.

This clonotype was detected ten times or more. The chain is built from TRBV18 and TRBJ1-4; tentatively, D is TRBD1 (5 bases). V was cut by 3 bases and J by 5 bases, with 16 bases left in between. CDR1 is KGHSH, CDR2 LQKENI, per germline. CDR3 length: 16 amino acids. The CDR3 is CASSPGPPGPNEKLFF. As DNA, the CDR3 is TGTGCCAGCTCACCCGGCCCACCGGGGCCAAATGAAAAACTGTTTTTT.

This clonotype occurred many times. The J gene is TRBJ1-2, the V gene TRBV7-9, with 7 bases lining up with TRBD1. V gave up 3 bases and J gave up 4 bases; unmatched junction bases: 11. This CDR3 spans 16 amino acids. Germline CDR1 and CDR2: SEHNR and FQNEAQ (reference sequence). The CDR3 sequence is CASSLGRQGPGYGYTF. The CDR3 DNA is TGTGCCAGCAGCTTGGGGCGACAGGGACCGGGCTATGGCTACACCTTC.

This clonotype was observed many times. This rearrangement joins TRBV12-3 or TRBV12-4 to TRBJ1-5; D unclear. This CDR3 spans 12 amino acids. Trimming removed 4 bases from V and 6 bases from J, with 7 bases in between. DNA of the CDR3: TGTGCCAGCAGTTCGCGGGGTCAGCCCCAGCATTTT. Its translation is CASSSRGQPQHF.

This clonotype was observed a handful of times. The V gene is TRBV7-9, the J gene TRBJ1-2; no clear D gene. Germline V CDR1 and CDR2: SEHNR, FQNEAQ (reference sequence). Trimming removed 0 bases at V and 0 bases at J, with 11 bases between. CDR3 length: 16 amino acids. CDR3 in amino acids: CASSLAPTEANYGYTF. The CDR3 DNA reads TGTGCCAGCAGCTTAGCCCCCACGGAAGCTAACTATGGCTACACCTTC.

This clonotype was recorded at least ten times. The V and J genes are TRBV10-3 and TRBJ2-7; 7 bases align to TRBD2. Per germline, CDR1 ENHRY and CDR2 SYGVKD. This CDR3 has 14 residues. The trim removed 6 bases at V and 3 bases at J, leaving 8 bases unmatched. In DNA, the CDR3 is TGTGCCATCAGCTTCAGCGGGGAGAGCTACGAGCAGTACTTC. This gives the protein CAISFSGESYEQYF.

The chain employs TRBV15 and TRBJ2-1; D possibly matches TRBD1 or TRBD2 (5 bases each). The CDR3 has 16 residues. Germline loops: CDR1 LNHNV, CDR2 YYDKDF (reference sequence). Trimming removed 1 base at V and 4 bases at J, with 14 bases between. CDR3: CATSRVSGTRYNEQFF. CDR3 sequence (DNA): TGTGCCACCAGCAGAGTTTCGGGGACGAGATACAATGAGCAGTTCTTC.

This clonotype was picked up many times. This rearrangement joins TRBV6-4 to TRBJ2-2; 7 bases are a match to TRBD1. Unmatched junction bases numbered 1, after V lost 3 bases and J lost 3 bases. This CDR3 comprises 14 residues. Germline-derived CDR1 and CDR2 are MRHNA and SNTAGT. Here the CDR3 DNA reads TGTGCCAGCAGTGATGGGACAGACACCGGGGAGCTGTTTTTT. Translation: CASSDGTDTGELFF.

This clonotype has a count of ten or more. CDR3 sequence (DNA): TGTGCCAGCAGTCCAACAGGGGGCGCTTACAATGAGCAGTTCTTC. Its translation is CASSPTGGAYNEQFF. The chain couples TRBV5-6 to TRBJ2-1; 9 bases fit TRBD1. CDR3 length: 15 residues. The ends lost 5 bases at V and 4 bases at J; junction bases unmatched: 7. Per germline, CDR1 SGHDT and CDR2 YYEEEE.

This clonotype was counted at least ten times. This chain uses TRBV10-2 with TRBJ2-2; perhaps D is TRBD1 or TRBD2 (5 bases each). V was pared by 7 bases and J by 2 bases, with 11 bases between. The germline V gene encodes CDR1 WSHSY and CDR2 SAAADI. This CDR3 contains 14 residues. The CDR3 DNA is TGCGCCAGCACTCCAGGGAGAAACACCGGGGAGCTGTTTTTT. Translation: CASTPGRNTGELFF.

This clonotype was counted only a few times. The genes are TRBV27 and TRBJ2-7, with 10 bases identical to TRBD1. With 4 bases clipped from V and 0 bases from J, the junction kept 3 bases outside the gene matches. CDR3 length equals 15 residues. The germline V gene encodes CDR1 MNHEY and CDR2 SMNVEV (reference sequence). CDR3 region: CASSSRQGASYEQYF. In DNA, the CDR3 is TGTGCCAGCAGTTCGCGACAGGGGGCCTCCTACGAGCAGTACTTC.

This clonotype was detected ten times or more. The V and J genes are TRBV11-2 and TRBJ2-2; D gene uncertain. Trimming took 5 bases from V and 6 from J, leaving 13 bases between them. The CDR3 is 14 residues long. Per the germline V gene, CDR1 is SGHAT and CDR2 is FQNNGV. CDR3 sequence (DNA): TGTGCCAGCAGCCCGACGGCAGGCTCCGGGGAGCTGTTTTTT. Protein: CASSPTAGSGELFF.

The table lists this clonotype with many counts. CDR3 sequence reads: CASSLTGTGAYEQYF. DNA for the CDR3: TGTGCCAGCAGTTTAACAGGGACAGGGGCCTACGAGCAGTACTTC. The rearrangement joins TRBV27 to TRBJ2-7; TRBD1 matches 10 bases. The junction had 3 bases not matched to a gene; V was cut back by 2 bases and J by 2 bases. The length of the CDR3 is 15 residues. In germline, CDR1 is MNHEY, CDR2 SMNVEV (reference sequence).

This clonotype occurred many times. V usage is TRBV20-1 and J usage is TRBJ1-4; D is perhaps TRBD1 (5 bases). Trimming left V 0 bases short and J 6 bases short, with 11 bases between. This CDR3 spans 14 amino acids. Germline V gene sequence: CDR1 DFQATT, CDR2 SNEGSKA (reference sequence). CDR3 nucleotides: TGCAGTGCTAGAGATGGGGACGGCGATGAAAAACTGTTTTTT. The encoded protein is CSARDGDGDEKLFF.

This clonotype showed up many times. V usage is TRBV7-2 and J usage is TRBJ2-7, with D perhaps TRBD1 or TRBD2 (6 bases each). The CDR3 spans 16 residues. CDR1 is SGHTA and CDR2 is FQGNSA in the germline V gene. Trimming stripped 5 bases from V and 2 bases from J, with 19 bases between. The CDR3 DNA follows: TGTGCCAGCAGCCCCACCGAGGAGGGGGGTGCCTACGAGCAGTACTTC. Amino acids: CASSPTEEGGAYEQYF.

This clonotype appeared many times. The chain has TRBV29-1 and TRBJ2-2; 8 bases fit TRBD1. This CDR3 contains 16 residues. V shed 0 bases, J shed 4 bases, and the junction held 7 bases outside the gene matches. Germline V CDR1 and CDR2: SQVTM, ANQGSEA. Written as DNA, the CDR3 is TGCAGCGTTGAAGATACGGACAGGGAGGCCACCGGGGAGCTGTTTTTT. This codes for CSVEDTDREATGELFF.

This clonotype was seen repeatedly, ten times or more. This chain connects TRBV12-3 or TRBV12-4 to TRBJ1-1; TRBD1 matches at 7 bases. This CDR3 is built from 14 residues. After removal of 5 bases from V and 1 base from J, the junction contained 4 bases not matched to a gene. CDR3 sequence: CASSLGTENTEAFF. DNA for the CDR3: TGTGCCAGCAGTCTCGGGACAGAGAACACTGAAGCTTTCTTT.

This clonotype was found many times. V gene TRBV7-6 combines with J gene TRBJ1-3, with D perhaps matching TRBD1 (5 bases). The V end was cut by 0 bases, the J end by 2 bases, with 8 bases between. CDR3 length: 15 residues. The germline gives CDR1 SGHVS, CDR2 FNYEAQ. The CDR3 loop reads CASSLAEGAGNTIYF. CDR3 nucleotides: TGTGCCAGCAGCTTAGCAGAAGGGGCTGGAAACACCATATATTTT.

Regarding this clonotype: Just one base apart from a much larger clone, this may be a read error. V and J are TRBV7-9 and TRBJ2-1; the D gene is possibly TRBD1 (5 bases). The CDR3 contains 12 residues. The germline V gene encodes CDR1 SEHNR and CDR2 FQNEAQ (reference sequence). The CDR3 loop reads CTSSLSGLEQFF. CDR3 bases: TGTACCAGCAGCTTGTCAGGGCTTGAGCAGTTCTTC.

This clonotype was counted many times. The chain employs TRBV7-6 and TRBJ2-1; D not resolved. Germline CDR1 and CDR2: SGHVS and FNYEAQ. The CDR3 has 17 amino acids. V shed 5 bases and J shed 0 bases, with 17 bases lying between them. As DNA, the CDR3 is TGTGCCAGCAGCCCCCAAGAATCGGGCGGCTCCTACAATGAGCAGTTCTTC. Translation gives CASSPQESGGSYNEQFF.

This clonotype was picked up many times. This chain links TRBV6-5 with TRBJ2-2; D remains unclear. The CDR3 is 14 amino acids. V gave up 2 bases and J gave up 2 bases, with 6 bases separating them. The germline V gene has CDR1 MNHEY and CDR2 SVGAGI. CDR3 coding DNA: TGTGCCAGCAGTTACGCACTCAACACCGGGGAGCTGTTTTTT. Translation: CASSYALNTGELFF.

This clonotype was recorded at least ten times. This rearrangement joins TRBV13 to TRBJ2-1; the D gene is possibly TRBD1 (6 bases). Germline values: CDR1 PRHDT, CDR2 FYEKMQ (reference sequence). CDR3 length: 14 residues. The ends were cut back, 1 base at V and 7 bases at J, with 11 bases in the middle. CDR3 loop: CASSLVGAGNEQFF. The CDR3 nucleotides read TGTGCCAGCAGCTTAGTGGGGGCCGGGAATGAGCAGTTCTTC.

Remarks on this clonotype: This may be a read error: a much more frequent sequence differs by one nucleotide. V and J are TRBV7-9 and TRBJ2-1, with D perhaps matching TRBD1 (7 bases). Germline V gene lookup returns CDR1 SEHNR and CDR2 FQNEAQ (reference sequence). The length of the CDR3 is 15 residues. In DNA form, the CDR3 reads TGTGCCACCAGCTCCAGGGGGGACTCCTACAATGAGCAGTTCTTC. It yields the protein CATSSRGDSYNEQFF.

This clonotype was counted at least ten times. The V and J genes are TRBV6-5 and TRBJ2-7; tentative D call: TRBD1 (6 bases). The CDR3 extends over 10 amino acids. Germline CDR1 and CDR2: MNHEY and SVGAGI. The CDR3 coding sequence is TGCCCCCAGGGGACCTACGAGCAGTACGTC. It codes for CPQGTYEQYV.

The chain has TRBV7-9 and TRBJ2-1, with 7 bases identical to TRBD2. J was trimmed by 1 base and V by 4 bases; bases with no gene match: 4. This CDR3 comprises 15 residues. From germline, CDR1 is SEHNR and CDR2 FQNEAQ (reference sequence). The CDR3 is CASSSPGGSYNEQFF. CDR3 DNA sequence: TGTGCCAGCAGCTCCCCCGGGGGGTCCTACAATGAGCAGTTCTTC.

In this sample, this clonotype turned up many times. This chain connects TRBV7-2 to TRBJ2-7, with D uncertain. V was trimmed by 5 bases and J by 5 bases, leaving 19 bases between them. Germline V gene sequence: CDR1 SGHTA, CDR2 FQGNSA. The CDR3 has 15 amino acids. The DNA of the CDR3 is TGTGCCAGCAGCCGCCTTGCGGCCCCGAACCACGAGCAGTACTTC. Translation: CASSRLAAPNHEQYF.

This clonotype was counted ten times or more. The chain links TRBV2 to TRBJ2-2; D remains ambiguous. The CDR3 is 12 amino acids. V shed 7 bases and J shed 7 bases, with 10 bases lying between them. CDR1 is SNHLY and CDR2 is FYNNEI in the germline V gene. CDR3 in amino acids: CASNPFLGELFF. The CDR3 DNA reads TGTGCCAGCAATCCCTTCCTCGGGGAGCTGTTTTTT. Variable domain in full (rest from reference TRBV2 and TRBJ2-2): EPEVTQTPSHQVTQMGQEVILRCVPISNHLYFYWYRQILGQKVEFLVSFYNNEISEKSEIFDDQFSVERPDGSNFTLKIRSTKLEDSAMYFCASNPFLGELFFGEGSRLTVL.

This clonotype has ten or more counts. This chain joins TRBV7-9 and TRBJ1-5; no definite D call. Looked up from germline, CDR1 is SEHNR and CDR2 is FQNEAQ (reference sequence). The V gene lost 1 base and the J gene lost 1 base, with 5 bases spanning the gap. This CDR3 is built from 14 residues. The CDR3 region is CASSLGASNQPQHF. The CDR3 DNA is TGTGCCAGCAGCTTAGGGGCCAGCAATCAGCCCCAGCATTTT.

The sample holds many counts of this clonotype. This chain connects TRBV20-1 to TRBJ2-1, with 11 bases matching TRBD2. Germline CDR1 DFQATT, CDR2 SNEGSKA (reference sequence). The CDR3 runs 15 residues. V lost 3 bases to trimming and J lost 9 bases; unmatched junction nucleotides: 10. The CDR3 DNA follows: TGCAGTGCTAGCCTTAGCGGGGGGGCCGGGGGTGAGCAGTTCTTC. Translation: CSASLSGGAGGEQFF.